This TCR beta chain appears in the sequencing data of a study of shared clonotypes between healthy human individuals (dated by TCRdb to 2018 to 2020). Looking at the study overall: The cohort included three men and a couple of women between 18 and 49 years of age. To estimate repertoire size and how much clonotypes are shared between individuals, the study performed deep sequencing of blood TCR repertoires from a few healthy adults. Leukapheresis yielded between about 0.85 and 10 billion PBMCs per donor. Per donor, three plates each were used for CD4 naive and CD4 memory, two for CD8 naive, and one for CD8 memory. To increase sequencing depth and limit assay-specific biases, different laboratories used diverse techniques to prepare libraries and sequence TCR repertoires. Overall results and qualifications from the work: Approximately 5% of naive CD4, 3.5% of naive CD8, 2.3% of memory CD4, and 0.4% of memory CD8 clonotypes were shared across several donors. Larger estimated clonotype richness was generally found for naive subsets than for memory subsets. Clonotypes shared by all four sorted-subset donors showed higher generation probabilities than non-shared clonotypes. Pairwise subsampling led to the expectation that sequencing depth would affect the degree of clonotype sharing among donors. Even with the large sequencing depth, rarefaction of the sorted-subset datasets indicated that sequencing was incomplete. The small number of donors limited the genetic and exposure-history diversity represented. Sampling was limited to blood, and TCR repertoires in tissue likely differ from TCR repertoires in blood.

The donors were healthy, HIV-negative adults with no recently reported acute infections or vaccinations. Only Caucasian adults living in Nashville, Tennessee, USA were represented among the donors. CD8 memory samples consisted of magnetically selected CD45RO+ cells combined with CCR7-negative CD45RA+ effector memory (TemRA) cells. Blood was obtained by leukapheresis, after which PBMCs were separated by Ficoll-Histopaque density gradient centrifugation and cryopreserved in liquid nitrogen vapor phase. Purity and quantity of every magnetically sorted T cell population were checked by analytical flow cytometry. From each sorted fraction, genomic DNA was isolated and quantified by UV absorbance on a Nanodrop 2000c. For this clone: No antigen is known for it. There are no base qualities to consult, and no much larger clone falls within one base.

Sequences SEHNR (CDR1) and FQNEAQ (CDR2) are obtained from the germline V gene (reference sequence). The CDR3, from cysteine to phenylalanine, totals 15 residues. The only DNA kept is the CDR3, 45 bases in frame from the first base. The germline V end is reduced by 1 base and the J end by 1 base; junction bases left unmatched: 2. TCR CDR3 regions were amplified from genomic DNA by multiplex PCR using the deep immunoSEQ assay. Extracted genomic DNA from each cell subset was distributed evenly across all wells of several immunoSEQ 96-well plates, and each plate was treated as a replicate. Each replicate PCR for sorted subsets received approximately 220 ng genomic DNA, equal to tens of thousands of T cell genomes. The purified libraries were quantified using a Qubit 3.0 fluorometer, sized with a Bioanalyzer 2100, and then quantified again using the KAPA Library Quantification kit. Every immunoSEQ 96-well plate was sequenced on a dedicated single-read 150-cycle Illumina NextSeq 550 flow cell. Per the original workflow: Because the immunoSEQ output held only junctional sequences and lacked quality scores, the filtering could not match the filtering applied to full-length reads. To assign V/J genes and CDR3, sequences were annotated using PyIR, a Python wrapper for IgBLAST v1.9, with IMGT germline references. Reads were removed for weak V/J assignments (E-value above 1e-6), missing CDR3, stop codons, out-of-frame junctions, or ambiguous translated residues. V3J clonotypes were defined as sequences sharing an identical inferred V gene, J gene, and CDR3 amino acid sequence. The percentage overlap between two repertoires was calculated by dividing the number of shared unique clonotypes by the size of the smaller repertoire. RTK rarefaction, the Chao1 estimator, and Recon v2.1 estimates of unobserved clonotypes were used to assess repertoire richness. For all TCRbeta clonotypes obtained by the gDNA method from a handful of donors, generation probabilities were computed with OLGA. This immuneACCESS table, as held by TCRdb, lists in-frame sequences with V and J called but not all clones. Of the missing ones, under half trace to an unresolved V gene in checked studies; the others have no known cause. V and J calls and clone size are as listed in that table; D and trimming were resolved from the DNA. Here the sample has about 380,000 clones; about 96% occur a single time. The top ten constitute approximately 0.32% of the sample.

The chain uses TRBV7-9 and TRBJ2-3, with TRBD2 identical over 7 junction bases. Sample: memory CD8+ T cells sorted from blood. The intended sense of this specimen's cell subset or site label: CD45RO+ cells pooled with CCR7-negative TemRA cells. The source is a man between 25 and 39 years old in good health. The CDR3: CASSLDAGGTDTQYF. The DNA is TGTGCCAGCAGCTTAGATGCGGGAGGCACAGATACGCAGTATTTT.